This TCR beta chain was sequenced in a study of blood T cell repertoires in COVID-19. Study-level information: Samples of COVID-19 (acute and convalescent) were obtained from the United States, Italy and Spain.

V was clipped by 7 bases and J by 1 base, with 13 bases between them. Per the germline V gene, CDR1 is SQVTM and CDR2 is ANQGSEA. The CDR3 has 13 amino acids. In the source study's methods: Estimated nucleated cell counts came from reference gene primer amplification. TCRdb's copy holds only in-frame clones and misses some; the assay was immunoSEQ multiplex PCR. V and J calls and clone size follow that table, whereas D and trimming were derived from the DNA. The table has some 240,000 clones, 75% to 85% seen once; the top ten hold about 10%. This receptor was taken from a man aged 50 to 60 with active or convalescent COVID-19. The genes are TRBV29-1 and TRBJ1-1, with a tentative D call TRBD1 (6 bases). Input material: peripheral blood. CDR3 DNA sequence: TGCAGCGCGACTGTACAGGGGAACACTGAAGCTTTCTTT. Amino acids: CSATVQGNTEAFF.